The 18 T cell receptor beta chains below come from one sample, sequenced in a study of Ad26.COV2.S vaccination and SARS-CoV-2 variants. Stated treatment: 19 received Ad26.COV2.S at low or high dose, single or two shots; about 5 received placebo; per-sample allocation not given. Specimens were obtained on day 63 following the first vaccine or placebo injection. TCRdb's table, derived via immunoSEQ multiplex PCR, lists solely in-frame clones and lacks some. This table has approximately 410,000 clones, 92% appearing once. The input for sequencing was peripheral blood, taken in a trial of Ad26.COV2.S vaccine versus placebo. These receptors all come from a person between 18 and 65 years old who received the Ad26.COV2.S COVID-19 vaccine or a placebo.

This clone was detected only a few times. This chain uses TRBV19 with TRBJ1-5, with no clear D. The CDR3 has 15 amino acids. Germline V gene data show CDR1 as LNHDA and CDR2 as SQIVND (reference sequence). Trimming took 5 bases from V and 0 from J, leaving 11 bases between them. The CDR3 reads CASSLQLYSNQPQHF. The DNA for the CDR3 is TGTGCCAGTAGTCTGCAACTCTATAGCAATCAGCCCCAGCATTTT.

The chain employs TRBV7-2 and TRBJ2-3, with 9 nucleotides matching TRBD1. The V segment lost 4 bases and the J segment 5 bases; nucleotides outside the gene matches: 13. The CDR3 extends over 17 amino acids. From germline, CDR1 is SGHTA and CDR2 FQGNSA. The CDR3 DNA reads TGTGCCAGCAGCTCAGAAGACAGGGGGTCCCGGGGAGATACGCAGTATTTT. This translates into CASSSEDRGSRGDTQYF.

The rearrangement uses TRBV7-2 and TRBJ2-1; D is possibly TRBD1 (7 bases). V gave up 1 base and J gave up 5 bases, with 12 bases separating them. This CDR3 comprises 15 residues. Per germline, CDR1 SGHTA and CDR2 FQGNSA. CDR3 in DNA: TGTGCCAGCAGCTTAGGCAGGGGGGTGCACAATGAGCAGTTCTTC. Encoded protein: CASSLGRGVHNEQFF.

The V gene is TRBV7-6, the J gene TRBJ2-5; either TRBD1 or TRBD2 may supply D (5 bases each). The CDR3 loop spans 15 amino acids. V gave up 1 base and J gave up 4 bases, with 13 bases separating them. Germline V CDR1 and CDR2: SGHVS, FNYEAQ. This CDR3 is CASSLVPGATETQYF. The CDR3 DNA is TGTGCCAGCAGCTTAGTTCCCGGGGCCACAGAGACCCAGTACTTC.

The genes are TRBV7-8 and TRBJ1-6; 11 bases align to TRBD1. Losses at the gene ends were 5 bases for V and 9 bases for J; bases not matched to a gene: 6. CDR1 SGHVS and CDR2 FQNEAQ come from the germline V gene. The CDR3 extends over 15 amino acids. The CDR3 bases are TGTGCCAGCAGCGACAGGACAGGGGGCAGTTCACCCCTCCACTTT. Its protein product is CASSDRTGGSSPLHF.

This chain links TRBV7-9 with TRBJ2-2; TRBD2 agrees at 11 bases. Trimming cost V 8 bases and J 0 bases; bases outside gene matches: 8. The CDR3 has 17 residues. The germline V gene encodes CDR1 SEHNR and CDR2 FQNEAQ (reference sequence). The CDR3: CASRPPTSGANTGELFF. The DNA of the CDR3 is TGTGCCAGCCGCCCCCCGACTAGCGGGGCGAACACCGGGGAGCTGTTTTTT. Based on the CDR3 plus reference TRBV7-9 and TRBJ2-2, the full variable domain is DTGVSQNPRHKITKRGQNVTFRCDPISEHNRLYWYRQTLGQGPEFLTYFQNEAQLEKSRLLSDRFSAERPKGSFSTLEIQRTEQGDSAMYLCASRPPTSGANTGELFFGEGSRLTVL.

The V gene is TRBV18, the J gene TRBJ2-6; D is perhaps TRBD1 (6 bases). The CDR3 is made up of 17 amino acids. Trimming stripped 2 bases from V and 2 bases from J, with 13 bases between. Germline V gene data show CDR1 as KGHSH and CDR2 as LQKENI. The CDR3 nucleotides are TGTGCCAGCTCACCAGTCCCAGGGGCGGCTGGGGCCAACGTCCTGACTTTC. Protein: CASSPVPGAAGANVLTF.

The chain links TRBV5-6 to TRBJ1-2; a weak D match, TRBD1 (6 bases). Germline assignment: CDR1 SGHDT and CDR2 YYEEEE. This CDR3 has 17 amino acids. V gave up 1 base and J gave up 0 bases, with 16 bases separating them. CDR3 sequence reads: CASSLQGLQSANYGYTF. In DNA, the CDR3 is TGTGCCAGCAGCTTGCAGGGGCTCCAATCAGCTAACTATGGCTACACCTTC.

This clone was seen a single time. The chain employs TRBV4-1 and TRBJ1-5; a weak D match, TRBD1 (5 bases). CDR3 length: 14 amino acids. CDR1 and CDR2 (germline): MGHRA, YSYEKL. Trimming took 1 base from V and 4 from J, leaving 8 bases between them. The CDR3 sequence is CASSQGQLNQPQHF. The CDR3, as DNA: TGCGCCAGCAGCCAAGGACAGTTGAATCAGCCCCAGCATTTT.

This rearrangement joins TRBV9 to TRBJ2-2; possibly TRBD1 or TRBD2 for D (5 bases each). Germline V gene sequence: CDR1 SGDLS, CDR2 YYNGEE. Trimming removed 6 bases at V and 6 bases at J, with 15 bases between. This CDR3 region has 14 residues. The CDR3 loop is CASTPRGEAGELFF. The CDR3, as DNA: TGTGCCAGCACCCCCCGGGGCGAGGCCGGGGAGCTGTTTTTT. The full variable domain, with the rest looked up from reference TRBV9 and TRBJ2-2, is DSGVTQTPKHLITATGQRVTLRCSPRSGDLSVYWYQQSLDQGLQFLIQYYNGEERAKGNILERFSAQQFPDLHSELNLSSLELGDSALYFCASTPRGEAGELFFGEGSRLTVL.

The chain combines TRBV19 with TRBJ2-7, with D possibly TRBD1 on 6 matching bases. Germline CDR1 reads LNHDA; CDR2 reads SQIVND (reference sequence). V gave up 4 bases and J gave up 4 bases, with 20 bases separating them. The CDR3 is 16 residues long. CDR3 in amino acids: CASSTKGFRGSYEQYF. In nucleotides, the CDR3 is TGTGCCAGTAGTACAAAGGGCTTCAGGGGTTCTTACGAGCAGTACTTC.

This clone has just one count. This chain links TRBV2 with TRBJ2-5; tentative D call: TRBD1 (6 bases). The CDR3 has 15 amino acids. The V and J ends lost 8 bases and 0 bases respectively, with 16 bases between them. The germline V gene has CDR1 SNHLY and CDR2 FYNNEI. This chain's CDR3 is CASQRDTTYQETQYF. The CDR3, as DNA: TGTGCCAGCCAACGGGACACTACGTACCAAGAGACCCAGTACTTC.

This clone was detected only once. V gene TRBV7-9 combines with J gene TRBJ1-4; D remains ambiguous. V shed 2 bases and J shed 5 bases, with 15 bases lying between them. The CDR3 has 16 residues. Germline CDR1 SEHNR, CDR2 FQNEAQ (reference sequence). The CDR3 sequence is CASSLFRQELNEKLFF. CDR3 in DNA: TGTGCCAGCAGCTTATTTAGGCAGGAATTAAATGAAAAACTGTTTTTT.

The chain has TRBV27 and TRBJ1-5, with D possibly TRBD1 on 6 matching bases. The CDR3 covers 14 residues. V was shortened by 5 bases and J by 5 bases, with 13 bases between the two germline ends. The germline V gene encodes CDR1 MNHEY and CDR2 SMNVEV (reference sequence). Here the CDR3 reads CASSLLGADQPQHF. The CDR3 DNA follows: TGTGCCAGCAGTCTATTGGGGGCGGATCAGCCCCAGCATTTT.

The chain uses TRBV6-5 and TRBJ2-7; 7 bases map to TRBD1. The CDR3 length is 15 residues. Germline values: CDR1 MNHEY, CDR2 SVGAGI. J was trimmed by 6 bases and V by 0 bases; bases with no gene match: 8. In nucleotides, the CDR3 is TGTGCCAGCAGTTACTCGATAACACAGGGGCCCGAGCAGTACTTC. Translating gives CASSYSITQGPEQYF.

The V and J genes are TRBV9 and TRBJ2-7; D might be TRBD1 (5 bases). In germline, CDR1 is SGDLS, CDR2 YYNGEE. V dropped 4 bases and J dropped 4 bases, with 15 bases sitting between them. The CDR3 covers 14 residues. CDR3: CASSSTAVGYEQYF. The DNA of the CDR3 is TGTGCCAGCAGCTCGACAGCAGTTGGGTACGAGCAGTACTTC.

The genes are TRBV4-1 and TRBJ2-7, with TRBD1 matching over 10 bases. In germline, CDR1 is MGHRA, CDR2 YSYEKL. The trim removed 0 bases at V and 3 bases at J, leaving 11 bases unmatched. This CDR3 is 18 amino acids long. The CDR3 nucleotides are TGCGCCAGCAGCCAAGATAGGTTCGGGACAGGGGAAGACTACGAGCAGTACTTC. Its translation: CASSQDRFGTGEDYEQYF.

The J gene is TRBJ2-7, the V gene TRBV29-1; 7 nucleotides line up with TRBD1. The CDR3 runs 10 residues. Germline V gene sequence: CDR1 SQVTM, CDR2 ANQGSEA. CDR3 amino acids: CQAGGYEQYF. As DNA, the CDR3 is TGCCAAGCAGGGGGCTACGAGCAGTACTTC.